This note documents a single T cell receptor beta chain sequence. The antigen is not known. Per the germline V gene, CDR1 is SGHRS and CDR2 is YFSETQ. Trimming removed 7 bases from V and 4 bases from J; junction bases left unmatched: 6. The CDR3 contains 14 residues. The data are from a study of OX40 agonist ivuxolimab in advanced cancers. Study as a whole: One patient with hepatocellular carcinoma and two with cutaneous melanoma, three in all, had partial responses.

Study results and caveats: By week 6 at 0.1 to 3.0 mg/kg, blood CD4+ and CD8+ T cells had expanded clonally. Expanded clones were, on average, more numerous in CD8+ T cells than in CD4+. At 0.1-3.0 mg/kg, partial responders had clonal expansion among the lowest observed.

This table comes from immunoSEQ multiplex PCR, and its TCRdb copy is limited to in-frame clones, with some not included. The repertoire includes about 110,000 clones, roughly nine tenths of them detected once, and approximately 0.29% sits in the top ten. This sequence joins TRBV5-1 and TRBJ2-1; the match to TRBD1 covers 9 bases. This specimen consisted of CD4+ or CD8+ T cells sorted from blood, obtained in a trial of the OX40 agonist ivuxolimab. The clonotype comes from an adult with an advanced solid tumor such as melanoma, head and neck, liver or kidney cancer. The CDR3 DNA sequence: TGCGCCAGCTACCGGGACAGGGAATACAATGAGCAGTTCTTC. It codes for CASYRDREYNEQFF.